The 31 T cell receptor beta chains below all came from one sample that was sequenced in a study of blood T cell repertoires in COVID-19. Produced via immunoSEQ multiplex PCR; TCRdb's table is partial and in-frame only. The sample includes a few hundred thousand clones, roughly 90% of them seen just once. The sequencing sample was made of PBMCs or T cells enriched from blood (not recorded which). These receptors all stem from a woman aged 50 to 60 who had been exposed to COVID-19.

As regards this clone: An end of the junction differs from the germline gene, which may be a read error. This chain uses TRBV27 with TRBJ2-7; 7 nucleotides agree with TRBD2. The germline CDR1 and CDR2 sequences are MNHEY and SMNVEV (reference sequence). The CDR3 runs 14 residues. CDR3: CASSLLAEAYGQYF. DNA for the CDR3: TGTGCCAGCAGTTTACTAGCGGAGGCCTACGGGCAGTACTTC.

The chain joins TRBV6-5 to TRBJ1-4, with a tentative D call TRBD1 (5 bases). This CDR3 comprises 14 residues. V was trimmed by 4 bases and J by 7 bases, leaving 13 bases between them. From germline, CDR1 is MNHEY and CDR2 SVGAGI. The CDR3 sequence: CASSLDINPEKLFF. CDR3 bases: TGTGCCAGCAGTTTGGACATTAATCCTGAAAAACTGTTTTTT.

The genes are TRBV7-2 and TRBJ2-7; TRBD2 aligns across 10 bases. The CDR3 is 16 amino acids. V was pared by 1 base and J by 0 bases, with 3 bases of the junction left unmatched. The germline V gene encodes CDR1 SGHTA and CDR2 FQGNSA. CDR3 bases: TGTGCCAGCAGCTTAGGGGCTAGCGGGAGCTCCTACGAGCAGTACTTC. It is translated as CASSLGASGSSYEQYF.

The chain is built from TRBV28 and TRBJ1-3; 8 bases match TRBD1. Trimming removed 5 bases from V and 8 bases from J; junction bases left unmatched: 5. The CDR3 is made up of 13 amino acids. Germline values: CDR1 MDHEN, CDR2 SYDVKM. CDR3 residues: CASSLDRADTIYF. CDR3 sequence (DNA): TGTGCCAGCAGTCTGGACAGGGCGGACACCATATATTTT.

This rearrangement joins TRBV19 to TRBJ1-2; TRBD1 agrees at 8 bases. The CDR3 loop spans 13 amino acids. V lost 1 base and J lost 7; bases outside the gene matches: 2. The germline V gene has CDR1 LNHDA and CDR2 SQIVND (reference sequence). This CDR3 is CASSIGDRPGYTF. CDR3 nucleotides: TGTGCCAGTAGTATAGGGGACAGGCCTGGCTACACCTTC.

The DNA for the CDR3 is TGTGCTAGTGGTAACCCCGGTCTCTCACCCCTCCACTTT. As protein: CASGNPGLSPLHF. The rearrangement links TRBV12-5 to TRBJ1-6; no definite D call. V gave up 5 bases and J gave up 10 bases, with 12 bases separating them. This CDR3 is built from 13 residues. CDR1 LGHNT and CDR2 FRNRAP come from the germline V gene.

V is TRBV5-1 and J is TRBJ1-6; TRBD1 aligns across 8 bases. CDR3 length: 16 residues. J was trimmed by 10 bases and V by 0 bases; bases with no gene match: 9. CDR1 is SGHRS and CDR2 is YFSETQ in the germline V gene. The CDR3 DNA reads TGCGCCAGCAGCTTGGGGCTGCAGGGGGCCGACTCACCCCTCCACTTT. Its translation is CASSLGLQGADSPLHF.

Of note for this clone: The sample carries other DNA sequences with the same CDR3. This chain links TRBV5-1 with TRBJ1-1, with TRBD1 matching 9 bases. CDR1 SGHRS and CDR2 YFSETQ come from the germline V gene. This CDR3 contains 14 residues. V dropped 4 bases and J dropped 1; count of bases not matched to a gene: 2. In DNA, the CDR3 is TGCGCCAGCAGCCCGGGACAGGGGAACACTGAAGCTTTCTTT. Its translation: CASSPGQGNTEAFF. Based on the CDR3 plus reference TRBV5-1 and TRBJ1-1, the full variable domain is KAGVTQTPRYLIKTRGQQVTLSCSPISGHRSVSWYQQTPGQGLQFLFEYFSETQRNKGNFPGRFSGRQFSNSRSEMNVSTLELGDSALYLCASSPGQGNTEAFFGQGTRLTVV.

The chain links TRBV28 to TRBJ1-5; D gene unclear. V lost 5 bases to trimming and J lost 4 bases, with 6 bases between them. The CDR3 contains 12 residues. Germline CDR1 and CDR2: MDHEN and SYDVKM. CDR3 coding DNA: TGTGCCAGCAGTGGCCGAAATCAGCCCCAGCATTTT. The encoded protein is CASSGRNQPQHF.

V and J are TRBV6-5 and TRBJ1-2; 7 positions agree with TRBD1. CDR3 size: 14 residues. Germline assignment: CDR1 MNHEY and CDR2 SVGAGI. V lost 0 bases and J lost 5; bases outside the gene matches: 3. The CDR3 bases are TGTGCCAGCAGTTACTCGGCGACAGGGTATGGCTACACCTTC. Protein sequence: CASSYSATGYGYTF.

This sequence joins TRBV28 and TRBJ2-2, with 12 bases that match TRBD2. The CDR3 has 17 residues. Germline CDR1 is MDHEN and CDR2 is SYDVKM. The junction had 10 bases not matched to a gene; V was cut back by 6 bases and J by 5 bases. The DNA for the CDR3 is TGTGCCAGCAGCATTCTAGCGGGGGGGCCGGTGACCGGGGAGCTGTTTTTT. Translating it yields CASSILAGGPVTGELFF.

The rearrangement uses TRBV2 and TRBJ1-5; D not certain. The CDR3 is made up of 14 amino acids. The V gene lost 5 bases and the J gene lost 0 bases, with 8 bases spanning the gap. Germline V gene sequence: CDR1 SNHLY, CDR2 FYNNEI. CDR3 protein: CASSWLVSNQPQHF. The CDR3 coding sequence is TGTGCCAGCAGTTGGTTAGTTAGCAATCAGCCCCAGCATTTT.

This sequence joins TRBV27 and TRBJ1-2; no clear D. The CDR3 covers 13 residues. Germline CDR1 is MNHEY and CDR2 is SMNVEV (reference sequence). V lost 6 bases to trimming and J lost 0 bases, with 8 bases between them. The CDR3 DNA is TGTGCCAGCAGCGCAGGCTCTAACTATGGCTACACCTTC. It yields the protein CASSAGSNYGYTF.

The chain joins TRBV5-1 to TRBJ1-1; 7 nucleotides align to TRBD1. Germline V gene data show CDR1 as SGHRS and CDR2 as YFSETQ. This CDR3 is built from 15 residues. V lost 4 bases and J lost 1; bases outside the gene matches: 7. The CDR3 nucleotides read TGCGCCAGCAGCCCCTGGGGACAGCCGAACACTGAAGCTTTCTTT. Amino acids: CASSPWGQPNTEAFF.

The J gene is TRBJ2-3, the V gene TRBV10-3; TRBD1 matches 10 bases. The junction had 8 bases not matched to a gene; V was cut back by 10 bases and J by 4 bases. This CDR3 comprises 14 residues. Germline V gene data show CDR1 as ENHRY and CDR2 as SYGVKD. CDR3 loop: CATRRTGGADTQYF. In nucleotides, the CDR3 is TGTGCCACCCGCAGGACAGGGGGAGCAGATACGCAGTATTTT.

With respect to this clone: The germline gene is not matched at one end of the junction; a read error may be the cause. This sample includes further DNA sequences coding for the same CDR3. The gene calls are TRBV10-3 and TRBJ2-5; 8 bases agree with TRBD1. Per germline, CDR1 ENHRY and CDR2 SYGVKD. The CDR3 is 16 amino acids. CDR3 loop: CAISARDRLYQETQYF. DNA of the CDR3: TGTGCCATTAGTGCCAGGGACAGGCTGTACCAAGAGACCCAGTACTTC.

J is TRBJ1-1 and V is TRBV19; TRBD1 might be the D (5 bases). V was cut by 10 bases and J by 0 bases, with 15 bases left in between. This CDR3 is built from 14 residues. CDR1 is LNHDA, CDR2 SQIVND, per germline (reference sequence). The CDR3 DNA sequence: TGTGCCACCTCAACCCAGGGCGTGAACACTGAAGCTTTCTTT. Amino acid sequence: CATSTQGVNTEAFF.

The chain couples TRBV5-1 to TRBJ1-1; perhaps TRBD1 as D (5 bases). V was trimmed by 5 bases and J by 0 bases, leaving 11 bases between them. Germline V CDR1 and CDR2: SGHRS, YFSETQ. This CDR3 region has 14 residues. The CDR3 nucleotides read TGCGCCAGCAGGGAACAGGCGATGAACACTGAAGCTTTCTTT. Amino acid sequence: CASREQAMNTEAFF.

The chain has TRBV30 and TRBJ2-6, with D uncertain. Per germline, CDR1 GTSNPN and CDR2 SVGIG (reference sequence). Deletions cut 5 bases from V and 4 bases from J, with 9 bases between. This CDR3 has 13 residues. The CDR3 reads CAWETSGANVLTF. CDR3 nucleotide sequence: TGTGCCTGGGAAACATCCGGGGCCAACGTCCTGACTTTC.

The V gene is TRBV4-2, the J gene TRBJ2-3; D possibly corresponds to TRBD2 (5 bases). Looked up from germline, CDR1 is LGHNA and CDR2 is YNFKEQ. This CDR3 region has 15 residues. V shed 0 bases and J shed 6 bases, with 13 bases lying between them. DNA of the CDR3: TGTGCCAGCAGCCAAGATCAGAGGGCCGGGGATACGCAGTATTTT. Its translation is CASSQDQRAGDTQYF.

The CDR3 nucleotides read TGTGCCAGCCTAGAGCTTGGGTCCTATGGCTACACCTTC. This sequence encodes CASLELGSYGYTF. The rearrangement uses TRBV6-5 and TRBJ1-2; unclear D gene. V dropped 8 bases and J dropped 4 bases, with 14 bases sitting between them. The germline gives CDR1 MNHEY, CDR2 SVGAGI. The CDR3 length is 13 residues.

The genes are TRBV5-1 and TRBJ1-1; unclear D gene. The CDR3 sequence is 15 residues long. In germline, CDR1 is SGHRS, CDR2 YFSETQ. Trimming removed 4 bases from V and 0 bases from J, with 13 bases in between. The CDR3 protein is CASSLAEVLNTEAFF. DNA for the CDR3: TGCGCCAGCAGCCTGGCGGAGGTCCTGAACACTGAAGCTTTCTTT.

This clone was observed once. The chain combines TRBV9 with TRBJ2-1; the D gene is possibly TRBD2 (5 bases). The germline V and J ends were trimmed by 3 bases and 4 bases, with 14 bases remaining between them. The CDR3 contains 15 residues. Per the germline V gene, CDR1 is SGDLS and CDR2 is YYNGEE. The CDR3 DNA sequence: TGTGCCAGCAGCGGGAGGAGCGGTGTTTACAATGAGCAGTTCTTC. Translated: CASSGRSGVYNEQFF.

V usage is TRBV29-1 and J usage is TRBJ2-5; D is unresolved. The germline V gene has CDR1 SQVTM and CDR2 ANQGSEA. The CDR3 covers 12 residues. V was trimmed by 4 bases and J by 5 bases, leaving 11 bases between them. CDR3 sequence: CSVAGYVETQYF. The CDR3 coding sequence is TGCAGCGTTGCAGGTTATGTGGAGACCCAGTACTTC.

The V gene is TRBV15, the J gene TRBJ2-3; D call uncertain. The CDR3 totals 15 residues. Germline V gives CDR1 LNHNV, CDR2 YYDKDF (reference sequence). The V end lost 0 bases, the J end lost 0 bases, and 7 bases lay between the germline ends. The CDR3 DNA sequence: TGTGCCACCAGCAGAGAACTAACTAGCACAGATACGCAGTATTTT. It codes for CATSRELTSTDTQYF.

The chain employs TRBV19 and TRBJ1-1; D not certain. The CDR3 is made up of 14 amino acids. Germline CDR1 is LNHDA and CDR2 is SQIVND (reference sequence). Trimming left V 3 bases short and J 3 bases short, with 11 bases between. The CDR3 reads CASSIRVGDTEAFF. The CDR3 nucleotides read TGTGCCAGTAGTATCCGGGTCGGGGACACTGAAGCTTTCTTT. The full variable domain, with the rest looked up from reference TRBV19 and TRBJ1-1, is DGGITQSPKYLFRKEGQNVTLSCEQNLNHDAMYWYRQDPGQGLRLIYYSQIVNDFQKGDIAEGYSVSREKKESFPLTVTSAQKNPTAFYLCASSIRVGDTEAFFGQGTRLTVV.

In DNA, the CDR3 is TGTGCCAGCAGTTCTAAGGACAGGGCGAACTATGGCTACACCTTC. It encodes CASSSKDRANYGYTF. V and J are TRBV5-6 and TRBJ1-2; 8 positions match TRBD1. In germline, CDR1 is SGHDT, CDR2 YYEEEE. The V and J ends lost 5 bases and 2 bases, in that order; junction bases with no gene match: 8. This CDR3 has 15 residues.

This clone was detected a few times. The chain combines TRBV5-4 with TRBJ1-4, with D perhaps matching TRBD1 (6 bases). The CDR3 is 14 amino acids. V lost 3 bases, J lost 7 bases, and 13 bases lay in between. The V gene's germline CDR1 is SGHNT and CDR2 YYREEE (reference sequence). CDR3 in DNA: TGTGCCAGCAGCTCACAGGGCTTGACTGAAAAACTGTTTTTT. This encodes CASSSQGLTEKLFF.

This clone is a singleton in its sample. CDR3 nucleotide sequence: TGCAGCGTTGAAGATCAAGCTCAGGGGGCGTCTCTCGGGCAGTACTTC. Translated: CSVEDQAQGASLGQYF. This chain connects TRBV29-1 to TRBJ2-7; 8 bases are shared with TRBD1. From germline, CDR1 is SQVTM and CDR2 ANQGSEA. The CDR3 spans 16 residues. Trimming took 0 bases from V and 9 from J; bases not matched to a gene: 16.

This chain joins TRBV5-5 and TRBJ1-4, with 10 bases fitting TRBD1. This CDR3 region has 16 residues. J was trimmed by 4 bases and V by 0 bases; bases with no gene match: 3. The germline V gene has CDR1 SGHKS and CDR2 YYEKEE (reference sequence). The CDR3 is CASSLGDRGLNEKLFF. CDR3 coding DNA: TGTGCCAGCAGCTTGGGAGACAGGGGGCTTAATGAAAAACTGTTTTTT.

V is TRBV4-1 and J is TRBJ2-7, with a possible D match to TRBD1 (5 bases). Deletions cut 0 bases from V and 3 bases from J, with 9 bases between. From germline, CDR1 is MGHRA and CDR2 YSYEKL. The CDR3 covers 14 residues. CDR3 in amino acids: CASSQEGARYEQYF. As DNA, the CDR3 is TGCGCCAGCAGCCAAGAAGGGGCACGCTACGAGCAGTACTTC.